This T cell receptor beta chain was retrieved from a study of control samples from healthy donors and cancer patients. CDR1 and CDR2 (germline): MDHEN, SYDVKM. The CDR3 totals 15 residues. V shed 7 bases and J 0 bases; nucleotides not matched to a gene: 6. Profiling relied on immunoSEQ multiplex PCR, and the TCRdb table lists in-frame clones only, not all of them. This sample has approximately 59,000 clones, with around 87% found just once. The clonotype originates from a woman aged 55-75 years with lung cancer. This chain links TRBV28 with TRBJ1-3; 7 positions match TRBD1. The sequenced sample was PBMCs. CDR3 sequence: CASTTGAFSGNTIYF. In DNA, the CDR3 is TGTGCCAGCACAACAGGGGCTTTCTCTGGAAACACCATATATTTT.